The 18 T cell receptor beta chains below all came from one sample that was sequenced in a study of response to subunit inactivated influenza vaccine. Via MiXCR, TCRdb re-called the RT-PCR reads, giving one row per CDR3 protein. The table records around 150,000 distinct CDR3 sequences, around 9.9% of them present only once. Material: non-naive T cells sorted from PBMCs, obtained 40 to 50 days after vaccination. Receptors originate from a man aged 45-65 years who received an inactivated influenza vaccine.

The sample holds a few counts of this clonotype. V gene TRBV10-3 combines with J gene TRBJ1-2; TRBD1 is a possible D gene (6 bases). V was pared by 4 bases and J by 8 bases, with 11 bases between. Germline lookup yields CDR1 ENHRY and CDR2 SYGVKD. This CDR3 is built from 12 residues. The CDR3 protein is CAISGQGIGYTF. The CDR3 bases are TGTGCCATCAGTGGGCAGGGGATAGGCTACACCTTC.

This clonotype was counted between two and nine times. The genes are TRBV10-3 and TRBJ1-1; no clear D gene. Germline V lookup: CDR1 ENHRY, CDR2 SYGVKD. Deletions cut 2 bases from V and 3 bases from J, with 7 bases between. The CDR3 contains 13 residues. This CDR3 reads CAISEGRDTEAFF. CDR3 nucleotides: TGTGCCATCAGTGAGGGCCGGGACACTGAAGCTTTCTTT.

J is TRBJ1-6 and V is TRBV20-1; D unclear. Per the germline V gene, CDR1 is DFQATT and CDR2 is SNEGSKA (reference sequence). This CDR3 spans 14 amino acids. Trimming shortened V by 1 base and J by 5 bases, and 9 bases separated the two germline ends. The DNA for the CDR3 is TGCAGTGCTAGAGGGTCGCGGAATAATTCACCCCTCCACTTT. Translated, it gives CSARGSRNNSPLHF.

The rearrangement joins TRBV19 to TRBJ1-4, with D unclear. Trimming took off 4 bases at V and 8 bases at J, with 23 bases between the two ends. This CDR3 is built from 17 residues. CDR1 is LNHDA, CDR2 SQIVND, per germline (reference sequence). DNA for the CDR3: TGTGCCAGTAGTAGACGAGATAGGACGCCGTCCGGGGAAAAACTGTTTTTT. Translated, it gives CASSRRDRTPSGEKLFF. The variable domain in full, with the rest retrieved from reference TRBV19 and TRBJ1-4, is DGGITQSPKYLFRKEGQNVTLSCEQNLNHDAMYWYRQDPGQGLRLIYYSQIVNDFQKGDIAEGYSVSREKKESFPLTVTSAQKNPTAFYLCASSRRDRTPSGEKLFFGSGTQLSVL.

This clonotype was detected ten times or more. The rearrangement links TRBV5-1 to TRBJ2-7; unclear D gene. The V gene's germline CDR1 is SGHRS and CDR2 YFSETQ. V was cut by 4 bases and J by 4 bases, with 21 bases left in between. The CDR3 loop spans 16 amino acids. The CDR3 here is CASSRRASAKNYEQYF. CDR3 DNA: TGCGCCAGCAGCCGCCGGGCGTCAGCAAAGAATTACGAGCAGTACTTC.

This clonotype was counted ten times or more. J is TRBJ2-1 and V is TRBV20-1; D is uncertain. Germline CDR1 reads DFQATT; CDR2 reads SNEGSKA (reference sequence). Trimming removed 4 bases from V and 10 bases from J, with 8 bases in between. The CDR3 is 10 amino acids. CDR3 nucleotide sequence: TGCAGTGCTAAAGGTCGGGAGCAGTTCTTC. This translates into CSAKGREQFF.

In this sample, this clonotype turned up many times. The chain employs TRBV7-9 and TRBJ2-7; D is unclear. Between the trimmed V and J ends, which lost 0 bases and 4 bases, there was a span of 13 bases. There are 15 residues in the CDR3. The V gene's germline CDR1 is SEHNR and CDR2 FQNEAQ (reference sequence). CDR3 sequence reads: CASSLALPGSYEQYF. The CDR3 DNA reads as TGTGCCAGCAGCTTAGCGCTCCCGGGCTCATACGAGCAGTACTTC.

The chain uses TRBV20-1 and TRBJ1-1; D might be TRBD1 (6 bases). This CDR3 contains 13 residues. Trimming left V 5 bases short and J 3 bases short, with 13 bases between. Germline CDR1 and CDR2: DFQATT and SNEGSKA (reference sequence). The CDR3 DNA sequence: TGCAGTGCTTTTACAGGGAGGTACACTGAAGCTTTCTTT. It translates to CSAFTGRYTEAFF.

The table lists this clonotype with a few counts. The CDR3 loop is CASRPQTGARSDTQYF. The CDR3 nucleotides are TGTGCCAGCAGGCCTCAGACGGGAGCACGGTCAGATACGCAGTATTTT. This chain connects TRBV7-2 to TRBJ2-3, with a weak D call TRBD2 (6 bases). The CDR3 covers 16 residues. The V end lost 6 bases, the J end lost 4 bases, and 20 bases lay between the germline ends. Per the germline V gene, CDR1 is SGHTA and CDR2 is FQGNSA.

At least ten counts were recorded for this clonotype. The chain is built from TRBV20-1 and TRBJ2-7; no firm D call. This CDR3 has 13 residues. Germline lookup yields CDR1 DFQATT and CDR2 SNEGSKA (reference sequence). V was clipped by 6 bases and J by 4 bases, with 16 bases between them. CDR3 sequence: CSARPLSRYEQYF. CDR3 DNA: TGCAGTGCCCGACCGCTTAGTAGATACGAGCAGTACTTC.

The chain is built from TRBV5-1 and TRBJ2-7; possible D gene TRBD2, 5 bases. V lost 4 bases and J 4 bases, leaving 9 bases between the germline ends. CDR1 is SGHRS and CDR2 is YFSETQ in the germline V gene. The CDR3 has 12 amino acids. The CDR3 DNA sequence: TGCGCCAGCAGCAAGACGGGGTACGAGCAGTACTTC. It yields the protein CASSKTGYEQYF.

A note on this clonotype: A much larger clonotype is one base distant, so this may be a read error. J is TRBJ2-3 and V is TRBV29-1, with no clear D. V lost 8 bases and J 1 base, leaving 19 bases between the germline ends. CDR3 length: 15 amino acids. Germline CDR1 SQVTM, CDR2 ANQGSEA. The CDR3 sequence: CSHSRTSSCTDTQYF. For the CDR3, the DNA is TGCAGCCACTCCCGGACGTCTTCTTGCACAGATACGCAGTATTTT.

This chain links TRBV6-2 or TRBV6-3 with TRBJ2-1, with D perhaps TRBD1 or TRBD2 (5 bases each). Trimming stripped 0 bases from V and 6 bases from J, with 6 bases between. Per germline, CDR1 MNHEY and CDR2 SVGEGT. There are 13 residues in the CDR3. The CDR3 loop reads CASSYSGANEQFF. The CDR3 coding sequence is TGTGCCAGCAGTTACTCCGGGGCCAATGAGCAGTTCTTC.

In its sample, this clonotype was seen many times. The CDR3 loop is CASSYQGGNTGELFF. The CDR3 nucleotides read TGTGCCAGCAGTTACCAGGGGGGGAACACCGGGGAGCTGTTTTTT. V usage is TRBV6-5 and J usage is TRBJ2-2; D possibly corresponds to TRBD1 (7 bases). Germline assignment: CDR1 MNHEY and CDR2 SVGAGI. The CDR3 runs 15 residues. Trimming removed 2 bases at V and 1 base at J, with 8 bases between.

As concerns this clonotype: A junction end diverges from the germline sequence, so it may reflect a read error. The chain employs TRBV2 and TRBJ1-2; the D is unclear. Germline loops: CDR1 SNHLY, CDR2 FYNNEI. The CDR3 totals 11 residues. CDR3 amino acids: CASRRGRSLGF. The DNA for the CDR3 is TGTGCCAGCAGGAGAGGACGTTCCCTTGGGTTC.

This clonotype came up many times. The chain combines TRBV5-6 with TRBJ2-1; possible D gene TRBD2, 5 bases. Trimming removed 4 bases from V and 1 base from J, with 15 bases in between. This CDR3 comprises 16 residues. From germline, CDR1 is SGHDT and CDR2 YYEEEE. The CDR3 DNA is TGTGCCAGCAGCCTGAGGGCCCGGACGTCCTACAATGAGCAGTTCTTC. This sequence encodes CASSLRARTSYNEQFF.

Concerning this clonotype: One end of the junction is discordant with germline, which a read error may explain. The rearrangement joins TRBV30 to TRBJ2-4; 14 bases map to TRBD2. CDR3 size: 13 residues. The germline gives CDR1 GTSNPN, CDR2 SVGIG (reference sequence). In DNA form, the CDR3 reads TGTGCCTGGAGTGACCCCGGGACTAGCGGGGGACGCTTC. Its translation: CAWSDPGTSGGRF. Supplemented by reference TRBV30 and TRBJ2-4, the full variable domain reads SQTIHQWPATLVQPVGSPLSLECTVEGTSNPNLYWYRQAAGRGLQLLFYSVGIGQISSEVPQNLSASRPQDRQFILSSKKLLLSDSGFYLCAWSDPGTSGGRFGAGTRLSVL.

The J gene is TRBJ2-2, the V gene TRBV4-2; D is perhaps TRBD2 (6 bases). The germline gives CDR1 LGHNA, CDR2 YNFKEQ. The V gene lost 1 base and the J gene lost 4 bases, with 19 bases spanning the gap. This CDR3 comprises 18 residues. As DNA, the CDR3 is TGTGCCAGCAGCCAAGTAGGAGTCGGGACTCGGGGCACCGGGGAGCTGTTTTTT. This gives the protein CASSQVGVGTRGTGELFF.